The 21 T cell receptor beta chains listed next were all sequenced from one sample in a study of blood T cell repertoires in COVID-19. Sequenced by immunoSEQ multiplex PCR; TCRdb stores in-frame clones only, minus some. The sample has 200,000 to 250,000 clones, just under 90% seen once. Input material: peripheral blood. The receptors were sampled from a man in his thirties or forties with COVID-19, enrolled during active disease.

This chain links TRBV28 with TRBJ2-1, with D perhaps TRBD1 (6 bases). The CDR3 length is 15 residues. Trimming removed 6 bases at V and 1 base at J, with 13 bases between. Germline loops: CDR1 MDHEN, CDR2 SYDVKM. CDR3 residues: CASSSRTASYNEQFF. The DNA of the CDR3 is TGTGCCAGCAGCTCCCGGACAGCGTCCTACAATGAGCAGTTCTTC.

The rearrangement uses TRBV2 and TRBJ1-4; TRBD1 matches at 9 bases. This CDR3 contains 16 residues. J gave up 0 bases and V 10 bases, and 9 bases lay outside the gene matches. Germline V lookup: CDR1 SNHLY, CDR2 FYNNEI. The CDR3 DNA reads as TGTGCCACCCAGGACAGGGGTCTATCAACTAATGAAAAACTGTTTTTT. It is translated as CATQDRGLSTNEKLFF.

The chain is built from TRBV4-1 and TRBJ1-6; TRBD1 is a possible D gene (5 bases). The germline gives CDR1 MGHRA, CDR2 YSYEKL. V was shortened by 4 bases and J by 1 base, with 14 bases between the two germline ends. The CDR3 totals 17 residues. The CDR3 loop is CASSRQDTSSYNSPLHF. CDR3 nucleotide sequence: TGCGCCAGCAGCCGCCAGGACACCAGTTCCTATAATTCACCCCTCCACTTT.

The chain has TRBV27 and TRBJ2-3; 7 bases agree with TRBD1. The CDR3 runs 20 residues. The germline V gene has CDR1 MNHEY and CDR2 SMNVEV (reference sequence). The J segment lost 1 base and the V segment lost 0 bases, leaving 16 bases of the junction unmatched. DNA for the CDR3: TGTGCCAGCAGTTTATCTCCCCCCGACAGGGCCTCTCTGGGCACAGATACGCAGTATTTT. It yields the protein CASSLSPPDRASLGTDTQYF.

DNA for the CDR3: TGTGCCAGCAGCTTAGCAGCCGGTAACTATGGCTACACCTTC. This codes for CASSLAAGNYGYTF. V gene TRBV7-2 combines with J gene TRBJ1-2; D gene ambiguous. Germline V gene lookup returns CDR1 SGHTA and CDR2 FQGNSA. The CDR3 runs to 14 residues. Between the trimmed V and J ends, which lost 0 bases and 1 base, there was a span of 6 bases.

The chain recombines TRBV30 with TRBJ1-6; D unresolved. Germline lookup yields CDR1 GTSNPN and CDR2 SVGIG (reference sequence). The CDR3 runs to 14 residues. The ends were cut back, 2 bases at V and 0 bases at J, with 5 bases in the middle. The DNA of the CDR3 is TGTGCCTGGAGTCCTAGCTCCTATAATTCACCCCTCCACTTT. Residues: CAWSPSSYNSPLHF. Drawing the rest from reference TRBV30 and TRBJ1-6, the complete variable domain is SQTIHQWPATLVQPVGSPLSLECTVEGTSNPNLYWYRQAAGRGLQLLFYSVGIGQISSEVPQNLSASRPQDRQFILSSKKLLLSDSGFYLCAWSPSSYNSPLHFGNGTRLTVT.

Only one count was recorded for this clone. V gene TRBV23-1 combines with J gene TRBJ2-7; D may be TRBD1 (6 bases). TRBV23-1 is an ORF for which the function is uncertain. The CDR3 is made up of 15 amino acids. The V end lost 3 bases, the J end lost 4 bases, and 16 bases lay between the germline ends. CDR3 protein: CASSHPTGPPYEQYF. The CDR3, as DNA: TGCGCCAGCAGTCACCCGACAGGACCTCCATACGAGCAGTACTTC.

This clone appeared once. The chain links TRBV6-2 or TRBV6-3 to TRBJ2-1; TRBD2 matches 14 bases. With V trimmed by 2 bases and J by 5 bases, 11 bases remained unmatched. Germline CDR1 and CDR2: MNHEY and SVGEGT. The CDR3 has 19 residues. DNA for the CDR3: TGTGCCAGCAGTTACGGCCAGCGGACTAGCGGGAGGTTCAACAATGAGCAGTTCTTC. Its protein product is CASSYGQRTSGRFNNEQFF.

CDR3 in amino acids: CASSPGQGIQYF. As DNA, the CDR3 is TGTGCCAGCAGCCCCGGACAGGGTATTCAGTACTTC. This chain joins TRBV11-3 and TRBJ2-4; 8 nucleotides agree with TRBD1. V lost 5 bases to trimming and J lost 10 bases; unmatched junction nucleotides: 4. Looked up from germline, CDR1 is SGHNT and CDR2 is YENEEA. This CDR3 region has 12 residues. Combining the CDR3 with reference TRBV11-3 and TRBJ2-4 gives the whole variable domain EAGVVQSPRYKIIEKKQPVAFWCNPISGHNTLYWYLQNLGQGPELLIRYENEEAVDDSQLPKDRFSAERLKGVDSTLKIQPAELGDSAVYLCASSPGQGIQYFGAGTRLSVL.

This rearrangement joins TRBV5-1 to TRBJ2-2; D might be TRBD1 (6 bases). This CDR3 contains 13 residues. CDR1 SGHRS and CDR2 YFSETQ come from the germline V gene. V was shortened by 2 bases and J by 6 bases, with 8 bases between the two germline ends. CDR3 region: CASSFKGAGELFF. Written as DNA, the CDR3 is TGCGCCAGCAGCTTTAAGGGGGCCGGGGAGCTGTTTTTT.

V usage is TRBV11-2 and J usage is TRBJ2-1; D remains ambiguous. CDR1 is SGHAT, CDR2 FQNNGV, per germline. The CDR3 loop spans 14 amino acids. Deletions cut 1 base from V and 4 bases from J, with 8 bases between. The CDR3 DNA reads as TGTGCCAGCAGCTTAGCTGCGGCTTACAATGAGCAGTTCTTC. Its translation: CASSLAAAYNEQFF.

This clone has a single count. The chain has TRBV3-1 (or the pseudogene TRBV3-2) and TRBJ2-3; D is possibly TRBD2 (6 bases). V was clipped by 1 base and J by 2 bases, with 10 bases between them. The CDR3 is 15 amino acids. CDR1 is LGHDT and CDR2 is YNNKEL in the germline V gene (reference sequence). The CDR3 loop is CASSQGRDFTDTQYF. For the CDR3, the DNA is TGTGCCAGCAGCCAAGGACGGGACTTCACAGATACGCAGTATTTT.

The chain has TRBV30 and TRBJ2-7, with D unresolved. V lost 4 bases and J lost 1, with 8 bases in between. This CDR3 has 12 amino acids. Germline lookup yields CDR1 GTSNPN and CDR2 SVGIG (reference sequence). DNA of the CDR3: TGTGCCTGGAACAGAATTTCCTACGAGCAGTACTTC. It translates to CAWNRISYEQYF.

The chain joins TRBV6-5 to TRBJ1-6; D remains unclear. This CDR3 has 15 residues. Germline V gene sequence: CDR1 MNHEY, CDR2 SVGAGI. Trimming took off 4 bases at V and 8 bases at J, with 15 bases between the two ends. The CDR3 nucleotides read TGTGCCAGCAGTTTCCGAACCGGGAGGGATTCACCCCTCCACTTT. This encodes CASSFRTGRDSPLHF.

This clone turned up a few times. This specimen includes other DNA sequences encoding the same CDR3. CDR3 sequence reads: CASSLSLYGYTF. In DNA form, the CDR3 reads TGTGCCAGCAGTTTAAGTCTATATGGCTACACCTTC. The chain is built from TRBV12-3 or TRBV12-4 and TRBJ1-2; unclear D gene. This CDR3 is 12 amino acids long. Trimming left V 2 bases short and J 5 bases short, with 6 bases between.

This chain links TRBV6-5 with TRBJ1-1; 8 bases fit TRBD1. Germline V gene sequence: CDR1 MNHEY, CDR2 SVGAGI. The trim removed 7 bases at V and 1 base at J, leaving 8 bases unmatched. This CDR3 has 15 residues. The CDR3 bases are TGTGCCAGCACAGACAGGGGAGAAAGGAACACTGAAGCTTTCTTT. It codes for CASTDRGERNTEAFF.

This chain connects TRBV5-6 to TRBJ1-2; a possible D gene is TRBD1 (6 bases). CDR1 SGHDT and CDR2 YYEEEE come from the germline V gene. The CDR3 runs to 15 residues. The V end lost 2 bases, the J end lost 2 bases, and 13 bases lay between the germline ends. The CDR3 loop reads CASSFGTKKNYGYTF. The CDR3 coding sequence is TGTGCCAGCAGCTTCGGGACAAAAAAAAACTATGGCTACACCTTC.

This rearrangement joins TRBV28 to TRBJ2-1; D possibly corresponds to TRBD2 (6 bases). V was pared by 6 bases and J by 6 bases, with 18 bases between. The CDR3 extends over 15 amino acids. Germline V gene sequence: CDR1 MDHEN, CDR2 SYDVKM. The CDR3 DNA reads as TGTGCCAGCAGACCAAACCGGAGGGTTTCCAATGAGCAGTTCTTC. Amino acid sequence: CASRPNRRVSNEQFF.

This clone has a handful of counts. A much larger clone sits a single nucleotide away, making a read error possible. Different DNA sequences within this sample yield the same CDR3. The chain's CDR3 is CASSQDLAGGPDTQYF. CDR3 nucleotides: TGCGCCAGCAGCCAAGATCTAGCGGGGGGGCCAGATACGCAGTATTTT. V gene TRBV4-3 combines with J gene TRBJ2-3; 12 bases match TRBD2. CDR1 and CDR2 from the germline V gene are LGHNA and YSLEER. The CDR3 consists of 16 residues. The V gene end was trimmed by 0 bases and the J gene end by 4 bases; junction bases not matched to a gene: 2.

In this sample, this clone turned up once. The chain joins TRBV7-3 to TRBJ2-7; perhaps TRBD2 as D (6 bases). The CDR3 totals 14 residues. The germline V and J ends were trimmed by 5 bases and 3 bases, with 14 bases remaining between them. CDR1 SGHTA and CDR2 FQGTGA come from the germline V gene. The CDR3 loop reads CASSLSGGYYEQYF. As DNA, the CDR3 is TGTGCCAGCAGCCTCTCCGGGGGTTACTACGAGCAGTACTTC.

V is TRBV28 and J is TRBJ2-1; 7 bases agree with TRBD1. Germline CDR1 reads MDHEN; CDR2 reads SYDVKM. The CDR3 totals 15 residues. The J segment lost 9 bases and the V segment lost 0 bases, leaving 8 bases of the junction unmatched. CDR3 sequence: CASSLWDRSGGEQFF. The DNA for the CDR3 is TGTGCCAGCAGTTTATGGGACAGGTCCGGCGGTGAGCAGTTCTTC.